Shown below are 14 T cell receptor beta chains from a single sample sequenced in a study of cytomegalovirus exposure and HLA in healthy donors. A multiplex PCR was run with 60 Vbeta primers and 13 Jbeta primers. Only in-frame clones appear in the TCRdb table, and some are missing; sequencing was by immunoSEQ multiplex PCR. The sample records 130,000 to 150,000 clones, over 60% being singletons. Sequencing used PBMCs. Receptor source: a man aged 40-49 years in good health and CMV-seropositive.

V usage is TRBV7-9 and J usage is TRBJ2-1; TRBD2 matches 12 bases. The trim removed 0 bases at V and 10 bases at J, leaving 7 bases unmatched. The CDR3 extends over 16 amino acids. Germline CDR1 is SEHNR and CDR2 is FQNEAQ (reference sequence). DNA of the CDR3: TGTGCCAGCAGCTTAGCTCTAGCGGGGGGGCCGGGCGAGCAGTTCTTC. This gives the protein CASSLALAGGPGEQFF.

This chain links TRBV7-9 with TRBJ1-2, with D perhaps TRBD1 (6 bases). V was trimmed by 0 bases and J by 6 bases, leaving 8 bases between them. Germline values: CDR1 SEHNR, CDR2 FQNEAQ (reference sequence). This CDR3 contains 13 residues. The CDR3 loop reads CASSLAQGHGYTF. The CDR3 region has the DNA TGTGCCAGCAGCTTAGCCCAGGGGCATGGCTACACCTTC.

As to this clone: The DNA is omitted, as the CDR3 cannot be located on it reliably, and the CDR3 follows TCRdb's listing. V is TRBV7-2 and J is TRBJ2-5; the table's D gene call, TRBD1, was not cross checked with the DNA. Germline CDR1 and CDR2: SGHTA and FQGNSA. The CDR3 contains 16 residues when both ends are counted. The chain's CDR3 is CASSFAPGTGGRIEYF.

This clone was detected a few times. This chain's CDR3 is CASSFYRGSDTQYF. CDR3 nucleotides: TGTGCCAGCAGCTTTTACAGGGGATCGGATACGCAGTATTTT. The chain is built from TRBV7-9 and TRBJ2-3; TRBD1 matches 7 bases. The CDR3 runs to 14 residues. V shed 3 bases and J 6 bases; nucleotides not matched to a gene: 6. Germline V lookup: CDR1 SEHNR, CDR2 FQNEAQ (reference sequence). Complete variable domain (other parts from reference TRBV7-9 and TRBJ2-3): DTGVSQNPRHKITKRGQNVTFRCDPISEHNRLYWYRQTLGQGPEFLTYFQNEAQLEKSRLLSDRFSAERPKGSFSTLEIQRTEQGDSAMYLCASSFYRGSDTQYFGPGTRLTVL.

V is TRBV13 and J is TRBJ2-5, with D unclear. The length of the CDR3 is 11 residues. Between the trimmed V and J ends, which lost 5 bases and 2 bases, there was a span of 3 bases. Germline V gene lookup returns CDR1 PRHDT and CDR2 FYEKMQ (reference sequence). The CDR3 DNA reads TGTGCCAGCAGCGCGCAAGAGACCCAGTACTTC. This codes for CASSAQETQYF.

The rearrangement joins TRBV28 to TRBJ1-5, with 9 bases that match TRBD1. The CDR3 is 17 residues long. Germline-derived CDR1 and CDR2 are MDHEN and SYDVKM. J gave up 0 bases and V 4 bases, and 7 bases lay outside the gene matches. CDR3 coding DNA: TGTGCCAGCAGTTCAGGACAGGGGCCCTATAGCAATCAGCCCCAGCATTTT. This sequence encodes CASSSGQGPYSNQPQHF.

The chain has TRBV9 and TRBJ2-6; 7 bases are shared with TRBD1. The CDR3 is made up of 18 amino acids. Trimming removed 4 bases from V and 0 bases from J; junction bases left unmatched: 10. Germline V CDR1 and CDR2: SGDLS, YYNGEE. The CDR3 loop reads CASSLRRDRLSGANVLTF. CDR3 DNA: TGTGCCAGCAGCCTACGCAGGGACAGACTCTCTGGGGCCAACGTCCTGACTTTC.

The rearrangement joins TRBV7-8 to TRBJ2-3; TRBD2 agrees at 8 bases. Germline loops: CDR1 SGHVS, CDR2 FQNEAQ. V dropped 2 bases and J dropped 3; count of bases not matched to a gene: 10. The CDR3 totals 17 residues. The CDR3 reads CASSLSVTGGQTDTQYF. The CDR3, as DNA: TGTGCCAGCAGCTTATCCGTGACGGGGGGGCAGACAGATACGCAGTATTTT.

The rearrangement uses TRBV10-3 and TRBJ2-1; 7 bases are shared with TRBD2. Trimming removed 3 bases from V and 3 bases from J; junction bases left unmatched: 11. The CDR3 has 17 amino acids. Germline V CDR1 and CDR2: ENHRY, SYGVKD. The chain's CDR3 is CAISDRVTSRGYNEQFF. CDR3 bases: TGTGCCATCAGTGACCGAGTGACTAGCCGGGGCTACAATGAGCAGTTCTTC.

V gene TRBV29-1 combines with J gene TRBJ2-7; tentative D call: TRBD1 (5 bases). Trimming pared 6 bases from V and 0 bases from J, leaving 18 bases between. Germline V gene lookup returns CDR1 SQVTM and CDR2 ANQGSEA. The CDR3 consists of 15 residues. CDR3 in amino acids: CSVNTRTSHSYEQYF. The CDR3, as DNA: TGCAGCGTCAACACCCGGACATCACACTCCTACGAGCAGTACTTC.

This sequence joins TRBV7-2 and TRBJ2-5; 11 positions agree with TRBD2. Trimming took 0 bases from V and 5 from J; bases not matched to a gene: 2. Per the germline V gene, CDR1 is SGHTA and CDR2 is FQGNSA. The CDR3 consists of 15 residues. The DNA for the CDR3 is TGTGCCAGCAGCTTAGCTAGCGGGAGGGCGGAGACCCAGTACTTC. Its protein is CASSLASGRAETQYF.

This rearrangement joins TRBV4-1 to TRBJ2-1, with TRBD2 identical over 10 bases. The CDR3 loop spans 15 amino acids. With 6 bases clipped from V and 4 bases from J, the junction kept 6 bases outside the gene matches. Germline values: CDR1 MGHRA, CDR2 YSYEKL. The DNA of the CDR3 is TGCGCCAGCAGTCGCGGACTAGCGGATTACAATGAGCAGTTCTTC. Residues: CASSRGLADYNEQFF.

A single count supports this clone. This rearrangement joins TRBV6-1 to TRBJ2-5; D not resolved. The CDR3 is made up of 11 amino acids. Trimming took off 3 bases at V and 7 bases at J, with 6 bases between the two ends. The germline V gene encodes CDR1 MNHNS and CDR2 SASEGT. The CDR3 here is CASSDPGTQYF. The CDR3 bases are TGTGCCAGCAGTGACCCCGGGACCCAGTACTTC.

The chain recombines TRBV11-2 with TRBJ2-7; D is unclear. Trimming took 0 bases from V and 3 from J, leaving 9 bases between them. Germline V lookup: CDR1 SGHAT, CDR2 FQNNGV. The length of the CDR3 is 14 residues. CDR3 loop: CASSLDGSVYEQYF. CDR3 DNA: TGTGCCAGCAGCTTAGACGGGTCTGTCTACGAGCAGTACTTC.